A single T cell receptor (beta chain) is shown here with its context. Its target is unknown. This CDR3 contains 15 residues. The V gene's germline CDR1 is SGHRS and CDR2 YFSETQ. V lost 0 bases and J lost 7; bases outside the gene matches: 7. The entry originates in a study of T cell responses to AZD1222 COVID-19 vaccine. Across the whole study: Samples with a second dose at about 4 or about 12 weeks were pooled together.

Study-level points and caveats: Repertoires were sampled only after the peak T cell response.

Clones were read by immunoSEQ multiplex PCR, and TCRdb kept only the in-frame ones, dropping some. The sample records 95,000 to 150,000 clones, approximately 89% being singletons. V and J are TRBV5-1 and TRBJ2-3, with 8 bases identical to TRBD2. The source of this sequence is an adult in good health. The source was peripheral blood, collected on day 0 of AZD1222 vaccination. CDR3 region: CASSLGAGALNTQYF. The CDR3 bases are TGCGCCAGCAGCTTGGGAGCGGGGGCCCTCAATACGCAGTATTTT. The variable domain in full, with the rest retrieved from reference TRBV5-1 and TRBJ2-3, is KAGVTQTPRYLIKTRGQQVTLSCSPISGHRSVSWYQQTPGQGLQFLFEYFSETQRNKGNFPGRFSGRQFSNSRSEMNVSTLELGDSALYLCASSLGAGALNTQYFGPGTRLTVL.